This TCR beta chain was found in a study of blood T cells in healthy people across ages. Points from the study as a whole: Long-lived donors exceeded aged donors in naive CD4+ cells and diversity. Significant beta diversity loss was already apparent by age approximately 37, declining roughly linearly.

Note on this clonotype: Its antigen is not known.

The authors isolated at least 6 million PBMCs per sample. Total RNA extracted from each sample amounted to at least 5 micrograms. Using a J-beta primer mix together with a sample-barcoded 5' primer, a second PCR was run for about 7 to 12 cycles. TCRdb itself ran the 5' RACE reads through MiXCR, one entry per CDR3 protein. The repertoire holds about 1.8 million distinct CDR3 sequences, with around half as singletons. Trimming removed 1 base at V and 1 base at J, with 10 bases between. Germline loops: CDR1 LGHNA, CDR2 YNFKEQ. The CDR3 sequence is 15 residues long. Sequences were obtained from blood. This sequence was found in a middle-aged woman in good health. The chain recombines TRBV4-2 with TRBJ2-5; D gene unclear. CDR3 amino acids: CASSQVTDTQETQYF. In nucleotides, the CDR3 is TGTGCCAGCAGCCAAGTCACAGACACCCAAGAGACCCAGTACTTC.